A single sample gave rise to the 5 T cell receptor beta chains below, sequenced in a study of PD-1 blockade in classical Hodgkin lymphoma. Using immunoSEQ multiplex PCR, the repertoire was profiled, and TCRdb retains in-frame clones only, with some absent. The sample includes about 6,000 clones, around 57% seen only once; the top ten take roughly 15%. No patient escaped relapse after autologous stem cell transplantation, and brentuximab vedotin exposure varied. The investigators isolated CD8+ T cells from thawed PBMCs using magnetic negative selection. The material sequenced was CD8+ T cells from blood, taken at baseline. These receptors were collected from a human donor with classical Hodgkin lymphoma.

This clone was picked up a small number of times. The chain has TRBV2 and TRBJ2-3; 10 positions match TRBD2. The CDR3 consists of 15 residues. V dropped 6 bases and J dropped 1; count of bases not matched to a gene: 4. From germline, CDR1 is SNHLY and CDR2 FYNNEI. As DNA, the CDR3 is TGTGCCAGCAGGGCCACTAGCGGGGGCACAGATACGCAGTATTTT. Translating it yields CASRATSGGTDTQYF. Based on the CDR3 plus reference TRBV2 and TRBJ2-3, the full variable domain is EPEVTQTPSHQVTQMGQEVILRCVPISNHLYFYWYRQILGQKVEFLVSFYNNEISEKSEIFDDQFSVERPDGSNFTLKIRSTKLEDSAMYFCASRATSGGTDTQYFGPGTRLTVL.

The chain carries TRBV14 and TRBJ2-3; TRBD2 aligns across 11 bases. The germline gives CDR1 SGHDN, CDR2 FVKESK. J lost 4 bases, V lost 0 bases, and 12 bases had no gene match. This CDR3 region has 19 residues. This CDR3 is CASSQDLVGLAGRADTQYF. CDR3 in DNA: TGTGCCAGCAGCCAAGATTTGGTTGGACTAGCGGGCCGGGCAGATACGCAGTATTTT.

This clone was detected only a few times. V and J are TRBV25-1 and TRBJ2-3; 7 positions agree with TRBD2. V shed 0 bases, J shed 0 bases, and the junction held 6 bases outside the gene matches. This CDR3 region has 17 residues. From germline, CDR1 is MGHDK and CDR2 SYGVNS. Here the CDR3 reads CASSEYALAESTDTQYF. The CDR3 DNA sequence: TGTGCCAGCAGTGAATATGCGCTAGCGGAGAGCACAGATACGCAGTATTTT.

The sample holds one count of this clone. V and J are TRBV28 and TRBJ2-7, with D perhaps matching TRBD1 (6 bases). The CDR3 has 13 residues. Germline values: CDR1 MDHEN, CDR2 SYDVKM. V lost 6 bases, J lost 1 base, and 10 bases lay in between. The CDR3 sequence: CASSETGSYEQYF. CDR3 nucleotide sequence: TGTGCCAGCAGCGAGACAGGTTCCTACGAGCAGTACTTC.

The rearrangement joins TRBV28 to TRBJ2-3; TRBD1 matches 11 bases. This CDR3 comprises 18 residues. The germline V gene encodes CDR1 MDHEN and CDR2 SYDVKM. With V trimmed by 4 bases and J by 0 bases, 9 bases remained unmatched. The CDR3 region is CASSSGTGGSASTDTQYF. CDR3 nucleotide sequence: TGTGCCAGCAGTTCGGGGACAGGGGGTTCTGCTAGCACAGATACGCAGTATTTT.